This is a list of T cell receptor beta chains from one sample in a study of beta chain features in type 1 diabetes. Sequencing was performed with immunoSEQ multiplex PCR; in TCRdb, only in-frame clones are kept and a portion is missing. The sample has 850,000 to 900,000 clones, about a sixth seen once. The specimen sequenced was naive CD4+ T cells from blood. These TCRs come from a young woman in good health. The CDR3 runs from the conserved cysteine through the conserved F or W. The D gene is left open where the match is weak. Some rows have no size entry. The others give once, few or many, or a class for an expanded clone.

V	J	length	size	D	CDR3	DNA
TRBV7-2	TRBJ1-5	14	NA	NA	CASSLLGGNQPQHF	TGTGCCAGCAGCCTTCTGGGGGGCAATCAGCCCCAGCATTTT
TRBV11-2	TRBJ2-7	13	NA	NA	CASKRGQAYEQYF	TGTGCCAGCAAGCGGGGACAGGCTTACGAGCAGTACTTC
TRBV18	TRBJ2-7	15	NA	NA	CASSPLLRQGTGQYF	TGTGCCAGCTCACCGTTGCTCCGGCAGGGGACGGGGCAGTACTTC
TRBV6-5	TRBJ2-3	13	few	NA	CASKGGGTDTQYF	TGTGCCAGCAAAGGCGGAGGCACAGATACGCAGTATTTT
TRBV28	TRBJ2-3	17	few	TRBD2	CASSSVTSGSFTDTQYF	TGTGCCAGCAGTTCAGTGACTAGCGGGAGTTTCACAGATACGCAGTATTTT
TRBV7-9	TRBJ2-1	13	few	NA	CASSLISYNEQFF	TGTGCCAGCAGCTTAATTTCCTACAATGAGCAGTTCTTC
TRBV27	TRBJ1-2	13	few	NA	CASRPDGAYGYTF	TGTGCCAGCAGACCTGACGGCGCCTATGGCTACACCTTC
TRBV5-1	TRBJ1-3	14	NA	NA	CASSSSGYGNTIYF	TGCGCCAGCAGCTCTTCAGGGTATGGAAACACCATATATTTT
TRBV27	TRBJ2-3	16	NA	TRBD2	CASGSGTSDPTDTQYF	TGTGCCAGCGGTTCCGGGACTAGCGACCCCACAGATACGCAGTATTTT
TRBV5-7	TRBJ2-1	18	NA	TRBD2	CASSPGLAANEVYNEQFF	TGTGCCAGCAGCCCCGGACTAGCGGCTAACGAGGTCTACAATGAGCAGTTCTTC
TRBV10-3	TRBJ1-1	13	NA	NA	CAIRGRGTEEAFF	TGTGCCATCAGAGGGAGGGGGACCGAGGAAGCTTTCTTT
TRBV5-1	TRBJ1-3	15	NA	NA	CASSPDRTAGNTIYF	TGCGCCAGCAGCCCGGATAGGACAGCTGGAAACACCATATATTTT
TRBV6-5	TRBJ1-2	15	NA	NA	CASSYALTGSYGYTF	TGTGCCAGCAGTTACGCCTTGACAGGCTCCTATGGCTACACCTTC
TRBV5-6	TRBJ1-2	12	NA	NA	CASSLRDYGYTF	TGTGCCAGCAGCTTACGAGACTATGGCTACACCTTC
TRBV15	TRBJ1-2	15	few	NA	CATSRVPDFNYGYTF	TGTGCCACCAGCAGAGTGCCAGATTTTAACTATGGCTACACCTTC
TRBV28	TRBJ2-5	16	NA	TRBD1	CASSPAGTGNQETQYF	TGTGCCAGCAGCCCCGCAGGGACAGGGAACCAAGAGACCCAGTACTTC
TRBV19	TRBJ2-2	16	NA	TRBD2	CASNLGLAGITGELFF	TGTGCCAGTAACCTGGGACTAGCGGGAATCACCGGGGAGCTGTTTTTT
TRBV5-4	TRBJ2-7	15	few	NA	CASSLQGPAIYEQYF	TGTGCCAGCAGCTTGCAGGGCCCCGCTATCTACGAGCAGTACTTC
TRBV7-2	TRBJ2-1	15	few	NA	CASSSRGSRRNEQFF	TGTGCCAGCAGTTCGAGGGGTTCGCGGAGGAATGAGCAGTTCTTC
TRBV5-1	TRBJ2-4	16	few	TRBD1	CASSPTGDIAKNIQYF	TGCGCCAGCAGCCCAACAGGGGACATAGCCAAAAACATTCAGTACTTC
TRBV7-2	TRBJ1-2	13	NA	NA	CASTTGTTRGYTF	TGTGCCAGCACCACCGGGACAACGAGGGGCTACACCTTC
TRBV7-9	TRBJ2-7	14	NA	NA	CASSSGQTIYEQYF	TGTGCCAGCAGCTCCGGACAGACAATATACGAGCAGTACTTC
TRBV19	TRBJ2-7	9	NA	NA	CASRSEQYF	TGTGCCAGTCGCTCCGAGCAGTACTTC
TRBV21-1	TRBJ2-5	22	few	NA	CASSSPSPGGDWAQWAQETQYF	TGTGCCAGCAGCTCCCCATCGCCCGGGGGCGATTGGGCGCAGTGGGCTCAAGAGACCCAGTACTTC
TRBV19	TRBJ2-7	13	few	NA	CASSISDRYEQYF	TGTGCCAGTAGTATATCGGACCGCTACGAGCAGTACTTC
TRBV4-2	TRBJ2-3	17	NA	TRBD2	CASSHRGDGRGTDTQYF	TGTGCCAGCAGCCACAGGGGCGACGGGAGGGGCACAGATACGCAGTATTTT
TRBV6-5	TRBJ1-1	12	NA	NA	CASSFGNTEAFF	TGTGCCAGCAGTTTTGGCAACACTGAAGCTTTCTTT
TRBV23-1	TRBJ2-1	21	NA	NA	CASSQPDEQVFVLGSYNEQFF	TGCGCCAGCAGTCAACCGGACGAACAGGTCTTCGTACTTGGCTCCTACAATGAGCAGTTCTTC
TRBV4-1	TRBJ2-3	15	NA	NA	CASSQVGQPTDTQYF	TGCGCCAGCAGCCAAGTGGGGCAGCCCACAGATACGCAGTATTTT
TRBV7-2	TRBJ1-5	14	NA	NA	CASSSADFYQPQHF	TGTGCCAGCAGCTCAGCGGACTTCTATCAGCCCCAGCATTTT
TRBV6-5	TRBJ2-7	16	NA	TRBD2	CASSYSRLAGGREQYF	TGTGCCAGCAGTTACTCAAGACTAGCGGGAGGGCGCGAGCAGTACTTC
TRBV18	TRBJ2-6	17	few	NA	CASSPLITLSGANVLTF	TGTGCCAGCTCACCACTTATCACCCTCTCTGGGGCCAACGTCCTGACTTTC
TRBV18	TRBJ2-3	15	few	NA	CASSTVSGTTDTQYF	TGTGCCAGCTCAACTGTTAGCGGAACCACAGATACGCAGTATTTT
TRBV2	TRBJ1-5	15	few	NA	CASRWGRQSNQPQHF	TGTGCCAGCAGATGGGGACGACAGAGCAATCAGCCCCAGCATTTT
TRBV19	TRBJ1-1	15	few	NA	CASSGNRAGNTEAFF	TGTGCCAGTAGTGGCAACAGGGCGGGGAACACTGAAGCTTTCTTT
TRBV27	TRBJ1-3	14	few	NA	CASSKAASGNTIYF	TGTGCCAGCAGTAAGGCAGCCTCTGGAAACACCATATATTTT
TRBV2	TRBJ2-3	14	few	TRBD2	CATPSGGSTDTQYF	TGTGCCACCCCTAGCGGGGGGAGCACAGATACGCAGTATTTT
TRBV6-5	TRBJ2-7	15	NA	TRBD2	CASSKLAGSTYEQYF	TGTGCCAGCAGTAAACTAGCGGGTTCGACCTACGAGCAGTACTTC
TRBV18	TRBJ2-5	14	NA	NA	CASSSLSGQETQYF	TGTGCCAGCTCCTCGCTTAGCGGTCAAGAGACCCAGTACTTC
TRBV15	TRBJ2-1	15	few	NA	CATSRETWGYNEQFF	TGTGCCACCAGCAGAGAAACGTGGGGATACAATGAGCAGTTCTTC
TRBV2	TRBJ2-6	17	NA	NA	CASSVNRAASGANVLTF	TGTGCCAGCAGTGTCAACAGGGCGGCATCTGGGGCCAACGTCCTGACTTTC
TRBV7-9	TRBJ1-1	19	few	TRBD1	CASSPPVGTGFFMNTEAFF	TGTGCCAGCAGCCCCCCAGTCGGGACAGGTTTCTTTATGAACACTGAAGCTTTCTTT
TRBV11-1	TRBJ2-5	15	few	TRBD1	CASSPEGQGSETQYF	TGTGCCAGCAGCCCCGAGGGACAGGGCTCGGAGACCCAGTACTTC
TRBV10-3	TRBJ2-3	14	NA	TRBD1	CAIQWDRSTDTQYF	TGTGCCATACAATGGGACAGGAGCACAGATACGCAGTATTTT
TRBV7-2	TRBJ1-4	15	NA	TRBD1	CASSSRRTGGEKLFF	TGTGCCAGCAGCTCGCGTCGGACAGGGGGTGAAAAACTGTTTTTT
TRBV7-9	TRBJ1-1	13	NA	NA	CASSLTVDTEAFF	TGTGCCAGCAGCCTAACAGTTGACACTGAAGCTTTCTTT
TRBV15	TRBJ2-7	17	few	TRBD1	CATSKTGGTKMRYEQYF	TGTGCCACCAGCAAGACAGGGGGGACGAAGATGCGATACGAGCAGTACTTC
TRBV4-3	TRBJ2-3	14	NA	NA	CASSQQGLGATQYF	TGCGCCAGCAGCCAACAGGGTCTTGGGGCTACGCAGTATTTT
TRBV2	TRBJ1-2	13	few	NA	CASSTSAYYGYTF	TGTGCCAGCAGTACCAGTGCGTACTATGGCTACACCTTC
TRBV4-2	TRBJ2-2	17	NA	NA	CASSQEIGAGYTGELFF	TGTGCCAGCAGCCAAGAGATAGGGGCAGGATACACCGGGGAGCTGTTTTTT